Listed here are 32 T cell receptor beta chains from one sample, sequenced in a study of long-term antiretroviral therapy in people with HIV. The authors ran the immunoSEQ assay, v3.0, at survey level. Profiling relied on immunoSEQ multiplex PCR, and the TCRdb table lists in-frame clones only, not all of them. The sample has about 24,000 clones, roughly 77% seen once. This material consisted of unsorted PBMCs, taken 4.4 years after starting antiretroviral therapy. The receptors stem from a man younger than 40 with HIV.

The chain joins TRBV7-2 to TRBJ1-1, with D possibly TRBD1 on 6 matching bases. V was shortened by 5 bases and J by 0 bases, with 13 bases between the two germline ends. The CDR3 is made up of 15 amino acids. Germline V gene data show CDR1 as SGHTA and CDR2 as FQGNSA. CDR3 region: CASSRWDTLNTEAFF. The CDR3 DNA follows: TGTGCCAGCAGCAGGTGGGACACTTTGAACACTGAAGCTTTCTTT. Together with reference TRBV7-2 and TRBJ1-1, the CDR3 gives the full variable domain: GAGVSQSPSNKVTEKGKDVELRCDPISGHTALYWYRQSLGQGLEFLIYFQGNSAPDKSGLPSDRFSAERTGGSVSTLTIQRTQQEDSAVYLCASSRWDTLNTEAFFGQGTRLTVV.

The chain couples TRBV9 to TRBJ1-2, with D hard to call. The V end was cut by 3 bases, the J end by 4 bases, with 10 bases between. Germline V gene data show CDR1 as SGDLS and CDR2 as YYNGEE. The CDR3 sequence is 13 residues long. The CDR3 DNA sequence: TGTGCCAGCAGCGGGCCCCCAGGCTATGGCTACACCTTC. Translation gives CASSGPPGYGYTF.

The chain couples TRBV9 to TRBJ2-7; possible D gene TRBD2, 7 bases. V lost 0 bases, J lost 5 bases, and 18 bases lay in between. Germline V gene data show CDR1 as SGDLS and CDR2 as YYNGEE. The CDR3 has 16 residues. This CDR3 is CASSVGGGEGVNEQYF. CDR3 nucleotides: TGTGCCAGCAGCGTAGGAGGGGGGGAGGGGGTAAACGAGCAGTACTTC.

This clone has a handful of counts. The genes are TRBV5-6 and TRBJ2-7; D might be TRBD2 (5 bases). Germline V gives CDR1 SGHDT, CDR2 YYEEEE. CDR3 size: 13 residues. V was pared by 4 bases and J by 4 bases, with 12 bases between. CDR3 amino acids: CASSLRGSYEQYF. CDR3 in DNA: TGTGCCAGCAGCCTCAGAGGGTCGTACGAGCAGTACTTC.

The CDR3 coding sequence is TGCGCCAGCAGCTTGTTTTCCAGGGTCGACTATGGCTACACCTTC. Translated: CASSLFSRVDYGYTF. The V call is TRBV5-1, the J call TRBJ1-2, with a possible D match to TRBD1 (5 bases). The CDR3 has 15 amino acids. Between the trimmed V and J ends, which lost 1 base and 3 bases, there was a span of 13 bases. Germline V gene lookup returns CDR1 SGHRS and CDR2 YFSETQ.

The chain recombines TRBV19 with TRBJ1-4; TRBD1 might be the D (6 bases). Trimming removed 2 bases at V and 6 bases at J, with 13 bases between. The CDR3 totals 15 residues. From germline, CDR1 is LNHDA and CDR2 SQIVND (reference sequence). CDR3 region: CASSIQGRGDEKLFF. In DNA, the CDR3 is TGTGCCAGTAGTATACAGGGGAGGGGGGATGAAAAACTGTTTTTT.

CDR3 amino acids: CASSLLLYPTGTDYGYTF. The CDR3 nucleotides read TGTGCCAGCAGCTTACTCCTCTACCCTACCGGGACAGATTATGGCTACACCTTC. The rearrangement uses TRBV7-8 and TRBJ1-2, with 7 bases matching TRBD1. J gave up 5 bases and V 2 bases, and 17 bases lay outside the gene matches. Looked up from germline, CDR1 is SGHVS and CDR2 is FQNEAQ. The CDR3 is 18 residues long.

In nucleotides, the CDR3 is TGTGCCAGCAGCCCCGGAGCGGGGGGCATGGGTGGCTACACCTTC. Translating it yields CASSPGAGGMGGYTF. The chain combines TRBV5-6 with TRBJ1-2, with D tentatively TRBD1 (6 bases). The CDR3 loop spans 15 amino acids. Per the germline V gene, CDR1 is SGHDT and CDR2 is YYEEEE. V was trimmed by 4 bases and J by 7 bases, leaving 20 bases between them.

This clone was counted only a few times. The genes are TRBV2 and TRBJ1-2; D is unclear. The V and J ends lost 5 bases and 2 bases respectively, with 9 bases between them. Germline V gene lookup returns CDR1 SNHLY and CDR2 FYNNEI. The CDR3 has 13 residues. CDR3 sequence: CASSFRENYGYTF. In DNA form, the CDR3 reads TGTGCCAGCAGTTTTAGGGAAAACTATGGCTACACCTTC.

V and J are TRBV7-2 and TRBJ1-2; 7 bases are shared with TRBD1. This CDR3 spans 15 amino acids. Germline CDR1 SGHTA, CDR2 FQGNSA. V shed 4 bases, J shed 3 bases, and the junction held 8 bases outside the gene matches. CDR3 region: CASSWREGAYYGYTF. DNA for the CDR3: TGTGCCAGCAGCTGGAGAGAGGGGGCATACTATGGCTACACCTTC.

The rearrangement links TRBV7-2 to TRBJ1-2, with TRBD1 identical over 8 bases. The CDR3 extends over 16 amino acids. Germline V lookup: CDR1 SGHTA, CDR2 FQGNSA. V lost 6 bases, J lost 8 bases, and 17 bases stayed unmatched. This CDR3 is CASSFHTPAGGLGYTF. DNA for the CDR3: TGTGCCAGCAGTTTTCACACCCCGGCAGGGGGCTTAGGCTACACCTTC.

This clone turned up a few times. This sequence joins TRBV7-3 and TRBJ1-2; D is perhaps TRBD1 (5 bases). Trimming pared 4 bases from V and 7 bases from J, leaving 19 bases between. The CDR3 has 15 amino acids. Per the germline V gene, CDR1 is SGHTA and CDR2 is FQGTGA. For the CDR3, the DNA is TGTGCCAGCAGCTCGCACCCGAGGGACCCGGGTGGCTACACCTTC. Amino acids: CASSSHPRDPGGYTF. The full variable domain, with the rest looked up from reference TRBV7-3 and TRBJ1-2, is GAGVSQTPSNKVTEKGKYVELRCDPISGHTALYWYRQSLGQGPEFLIYFQGTGAADDSGLPNDRFFAVRPEGSVSTLKIQRTERGDSAVYLCASSSHPRDPGGYTFGSGTRLTVV.

The V and J genes are TRBV5-6 and TRBJ1-2; D is unresolved. Trimming pared 2 bases from V and 0 bases from J, leaving 8 bases between. CDR1 is SGHDT and CDR2 is YYEEEE in the germline V gene. The CDR3 extends over 14 amino acids. The CDR3 DNA reads as TGTGCCAGCAGCTTCCAGTCCCCTAACTATGGCTACACCTTC. Translated, it gives CASSFQSPNYGYTF.

The rearrangement joins TRBV5-1 to TRBJ2-5, with D tentatively TRBD1 or TRBD2 (5 bases each). This CDR3 has 14 amino acids. V gave up 0 bases and J gave up 5 bases, with 11 bases separating them. Germline V gene lookup returns CDR1 SGHRS and CDR2 YFSETQ. The CDR3 sequence: CASSLEGRGETQYF. In DNA, the CDR3 is TGCGCCAGCAGCTTGGAGGGGAGAGGGGAGACCCAGTACTTC.

CDR3 sequence (DNA): TGTGCCAGTAGAGTTTCACAGGTGAACACTGAAGCTTTCTTT. It translates to CASRVSQVNTEAFF. The chain has TRBV19 and TRBJ1-1, with TRBD1 as a possible D gene (5 bases). Germline V CDR1 and CDR2: LNHDA, SQIVND (reference sequence). The CDR3 sequence is 14 residues long. V was shortened by 6 bases and J by 0 bases, with 11 bases between the two germline ends.

The chain carries TRBV5-1 and TRBJ1-1; 8 nucleotides line up with TRBD1. There are 14 residues in the CDR3. Per germline, CDR1 SGHRS and CDR2 YFSETQ. Germline trimming cut 5 bases from V and 2 bases from J; bases unmatched to any gene: 5. CDR3 loop: CASRNRGGNTEAFF. CDR3 nucleotides: TGCGCCAGCAGAAACAGGGGGGGAAACACTGAAGCTTTCTTT. Combining the CDR3 with reference TRBV5-1 and TRBJ1-1 gives the whole variable domain KAGVTQTPRYLIKTRGQQVTLSCSPISGHRSVSWYQQTPGQGLQFLFEYFSETQRNKGNFPGRFSGRQFSNSRSEMNVSTLELGDSALYLCASRNRGGNTEAFFGQGTRLTVV.

This clone is a singleton in its sample. The rearrangement joins TRBV27 to TRBJ2-2, with D perhaps TRBD1 or TRBD2 (5 bases each). The length of the CDR3 is 16 residues. With 3 bases removed from V and 4 bases from J, the gap between germline ends came to 15 bases. CDR1 is MNHEY and CDR2 is SMNVEV in the germline V gene (reference sequence). CDR3 coding DNA: TGTGCCAGCAGTTTCCTTGGACCGAGGGGCACCGGGGAGCTGTTTTTT. Translation: CASSFLGPRGTGELFF.

CDR3 in amino acids: CASNEGQGFGETQYF. The CDR3 DNA reads TGTGCCAGCAACGAGGGACAGGGGTTCGGTGAGACCCAGTACTTC. V gene TRBV25-1 combines with J gene TRBJ2-5, with 10 bases matching TRBD1. This CDR3 comprises 15 residues. Trimming removed 7 bases from V and 5 bases from J; junction bases left unmatched: 10. The V gene's germline CDR1 is MGHDK and CDR2 SYGVNS.

The chain recombines TRBV7-9 with TRBJ1-1; 8 nucleotides match TRBD1. CDR3 length equals 15 residues. Germline V gene data show CDR1 as SEHNR and CDR2 as FQNEAQ (reference sequence). With 5 bases clipped from V and 0 bases from J, the junction kept 5 bases outside the gene matches. The CDR3 reads CASSPDRGLNTEAFF. The CDR3 DNA reads as TGTGCCAGCAGCCCAGACAGGGGTTTGAACACTGAAGCTTTCTTT. The full variable domain, completed using reference TRBV7-9 and TRBJ1-1, is DTGVSQNPRHKITKRGQNVTFRCDPISEHNRLYWYRQTLGQGPEFLTYFQNEAQLEKSRLLSDRFSAERPKGSFSTLEIQRTEQGDSAMYLCASSPDRGLNTEAFFGQGTRLTVV.

This chain uses TRBV7-8 with TRBJ1-1; D perhaps matches TRBD1 (6 bases). The germline CDR1 and CDR2 sequences are SGHVS and FQNEAQ. The CDR3 length is 16 residues. V was cut by 2 bases and J by 1 base, with 14 bases left in between. CDR3 in DNA: TGTGCCAGCAGCTTATGGCAGGGGAGGGCGAACACTGAAGCTTTCTTT. This translates into CASSLWQGRANTEAFF. Using reference TRBV7-8 and TRBJ1-1 for the parts outside the CDR3, the full variable domain is GAGVSQSPRYKVAKRGQDVALRCDPISGHVSLFWYQQALGQGPEFLTYFQNEAQLDKSGLPSDRFFAERPEGSVSTLKIQRTQQEDSAVYLCASSLWQGRANTEAFFGQGTRLTVV.

The CDR3 protein is CASSYGSGSNYEQYF. The CDR3 DNA is TGTGCCAGCAGTTACGGGTCAGGGTCAAACTACGAGCAGTACTTC. The rearrangement joins TRBV6-5 to TRBJ2-7; D perhaps matches TRBD1 (5 bases). Germline CDR1 MNHEY, CDR2 SVGAGI. CDR3 length: 15 residues. The ends were cut back, 2 bases at V and 3 bases at J, with 14 bases in the middle.

A few counts support this clone. This sequence joins TRBV6-6 and TRBJ2-7, with D unresolved. The CDR3 is 15 amino acids. The ends were cut back, 2 bases at V and 5 bases at J, with 16 bases in the middle. Per the germline V gene, CDR1 is MNHNY and CDR2 is SVGAGI (reference sequence). CDR3 sequence (DNA): TGTGCCAGCAGTTACGGGTCAGGCCTTTCCAACGAGCAGTACTTC. This encodes CASSYGSGLSNEQYF.

This chain connects TRBV5-5 to TRBJ1-2; 9 nucleotides agree with TRBD1. V lost 2 bases to trimming and J lost 1 base; unmatched junction nucleotides: 12. CDR3 length: 18 amino acids. Looked up from germline, CDR1 is SGHKS and CDR2 is YYEKEE (reference sequence). The CDR3 loop reads CASSLANRDRDFNYGYTF. CDR3 DNA: TGTGCCAGCAGCTTAGCAAACCGGGACAGGGATTTTAACTATGGCTACACCTTC. Full variable domain (remainder filled in from reference TRBV5-5 and TRBJ1-2): DAGVTQSPTHLIKTRGQQVTLRCSPISGHKSVSWYQQVLGQGPQFIFQYYEKEERGRGNFPDRFSARQFPNYSSELNVNALLLGDSALYLCASSLANRDRDFNYGYTFGSGTRLTVV.

V gene TRBV10-3 combines with J gene TRBJ2-7, with 9 bases that match TRBD2. Per the germline V gene, CDR1 is ENHRY and CDR2 is SYGVKD. Trimming at V came to 6 bases and at J to 0 bases, leaving 6 bases not matched to a gene. The CDR3 is 15 amino acids. CDR3 residues: CAIRPKLAGSYEQYF. The CDR3 DNA sequence: TGTGCCATCAGGCCCAAACTAGCGGGCTCCTACGAGCAGTACTTC.

This CDR3 is CASIPPGGRMNTEAFF. As DNA, the CDR3 is TGTGCCAGCATTCCACCCGGGGGACGGATGAACACTGAAGCTTTCTTT. The chain combines TRBV27 with TRBJ1-1; D may be TRBD1 (5 bases). Germline CDR1 reads MNHEY; CDR2 reads SMNVEV (reference sequence). The V end was cut by 7 bases, the J end by 0 bases, with 18 bases between. CDR3 size: 16 residues.

The chain couples TRBV7-9 to TRBJ2-1, with D perhaps assigned TRBD1 or TRBD2 (5 bases each). This CDR3 spans 14 amino acids. Germline values: CDR1 SEHNR, CDR2 FQNEAQ (reference sequence). V was pared by 4 bases and J by 8 bases, with 15 bases between. CDR3: CASSSSSRGDEQFF. The CDR3 coding sequence is TGTGCCAGCAGCTCTTCCTCGAGGGGCGATGAGCAGTTCTTC.

This rearrangement joins TRBV5-6 to TRBJ2-7; 9 nucleotides match TRBD1. V dropped 6 bases and J dropped 7; count of bases not matched to a gene: 17. Germline V CDR1 and CDR2: SGHDT, YYEEEE. CDR3 length: 16 residues. The CDR3 DNA reads as TGTGCCAGCAATCCCTACCTGGAACAGGGGGCTGGAGAGCAGTACTTC. The encoded protein is CASNPYLEQGAGEQYF.

The rearrangement joins TRBV6-6 to TRBJ2-1; D is unresolved. Trimming cost V 2 bases and J 6 bases, with 14 bases left between them. CDR3 length: 15 amino acids. The germline gives CDR1 MNHNY, CDR2 SVGAGI (reference sequence). In DNA, the CDR3 is TGTGCCAGCAGTTACGATGAACTCGGAACCAATGAGCAGTTCTTC. Translated, it gives CASSYDELGTNEQFF.

V usage is TRBV18 and J usage is TRBJ2-1; D ambiguous. V was shortened by 0 bases and J by 7 bases, with 7 bases between the two germline ends. Germline CDR1 and CDR2: KGHSH and LQKENI. CDR3 length: 13 amino acids. CDR3 in DNA: TGTGCCAGCTCACCACCGACCCGGAATGAGCAGTTCTTC. Its translation: CASSPPTRNEQFF.

This clone was seen a single time. The chain uses TRBV19 and TRBJ2-3; D ambiguous. The CDR3 sequence is 15 residues long. V gave up 7 bases and J gave up 0 bases, with 14 bases separating them. Germline CDR1 reads LNHDA; CDR2 reads SQIVND (reference sequence). As DNA, the CDR3 is TGTGCCAGTACCCTGGTAGGGTCCAGCACAGATACGCAGTATTTT. It codes for CASTLVGSSTDTQYF.

The V call is TRBV18, the J call TRBJ1-5; no clear D gene. The CDR3 loop spans 17 amino acids. V lost 2 bases and J 3 bases, leaving 17 bases between the germline ends. Looked up from germline, CDR1 is KGHSH and CDR2 is LQKENI. CDR3: CASSPSPGSGANQPQHF. For the CDR3, the DNA is TGTGCCAGCTCACCATCCCCGGGTTCCGGAGCCAATCAGCCCCAGCATTTT.

Details on this clone: This sample also contains other DNA sequences that code for the same CDR3. The chain is built from TRBV9 and TRBJ1-1, with TRBD1 as a possible D gene (5 bases). Trimming left V 2 bases short and J 1 base short, with 6 bases between. This CDR3 has 13 residues. Per the germline V gene, CDR1 is SGDLS and CDR2 is YYNGEE. This chain's CDR3 is CASSVTENTEAFF. DNA for the CDR3: TGTGCCAGCAGCGTGACAGAGAACACTGAAGCTTTCTTT.